This TCR beta chain was documented in a study of regulatory T cells in long-lasting Graves disease. The sample holds many counts of this clonotype. iRepertoire HTBI primers and Arm-PCR of CDR3 regions built TCR beta libraries. TCRdb re-called the multiplex PCR reads with MiXCR, one entry per CDR3 protein. This table holds more than 300,000 distinct CDR3 sequences, roughly 12% found once. Time point in this sample: newly diagnosed GD, antithyroid drugs for less than 3 months. The TCR library was prepared using RNA isolated from PBMCs. CDR1 and CDR2 (germline): PRHDT, FYEKMQ (reference sequence). The CDR3 consists of 17 residues. Trimming removed 0 bases at V and 5 bases at J, with 18 bases between. These data are also associated with another study on T cells in Graves' hyperthyroidism and ophthalmopathy.

The TCR was taken from a woman between 18 and 29 years old with Graves disease. Sequencing was performed on peripheral blood mononuclear cells (PBMCs), taken at new diagnosis, from a patient treated with antithyroid drugs. The rearrangement links TRBV13 to TRBJ2-3; D is perhaps TRBD2 (5 bases). The CDR3 loop reads CASSLGLTIGEGDTQYF. The CDR3 DNA follows: TGTGCCAGCAGCTTAGGCCTGACTATAGGAGAGGGAGATACGCAGTATTTT.